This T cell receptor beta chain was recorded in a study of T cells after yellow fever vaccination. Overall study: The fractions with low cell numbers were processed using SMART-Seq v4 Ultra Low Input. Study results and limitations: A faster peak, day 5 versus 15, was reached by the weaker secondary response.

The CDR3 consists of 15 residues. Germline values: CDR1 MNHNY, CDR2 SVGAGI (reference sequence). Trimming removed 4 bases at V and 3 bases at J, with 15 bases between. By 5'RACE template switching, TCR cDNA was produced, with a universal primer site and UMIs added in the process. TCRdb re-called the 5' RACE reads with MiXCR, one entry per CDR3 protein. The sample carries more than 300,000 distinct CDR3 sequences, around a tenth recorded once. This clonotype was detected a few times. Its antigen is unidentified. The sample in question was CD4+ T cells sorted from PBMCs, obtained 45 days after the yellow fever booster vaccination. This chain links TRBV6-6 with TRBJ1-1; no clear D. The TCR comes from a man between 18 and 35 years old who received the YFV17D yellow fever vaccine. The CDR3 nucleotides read TGTGCCAGCAGTTTACTCTCATCTGGGCACACTGAAGCTTTCTTT. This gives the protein CASSLLSSGHTEAFF.